The clone carrying this TCR beta chain was recorded many times. The time point: sample taken at primary tumor resection. From tumor, nontumor lung or frozen PBMC, whole RNA was taken unsorted for sequencing. This sample is part of a study of spatial heterogeneity in lung cancer. MiXCR, run by TCRdb on the 5' RACE reads, gives a single entry per CDR3 protein. The data hold 25,000 or so distinct CDR3 sequences, with about 4.4% observed a single time. Source: PBMCs, taken at surgery. The sequence was collected from a male donor with early-stage non-small cell lung cancer.

The CDR3 sequence is CASSPLQGNQPQHF. The CDR3 nucleotides read TGTGCCAGCAGTCCACTACAGGGAAATCAGCCCCAGCATTTT. The V gene is TRBV2, the J gene TRBJ1-5; D might be TRBD1 (6 bases). Between the trimmed V and J ends, which lost 5 bases and 4 bases, there was a span of 12 bases. The CDR3 runs 14 residues. CDR1 is SNHLY and CDR2 is FYNNEI in the germline V gene.